Each of the 17 T cell receptor beta chains below was sequenced from the same sample in a study of neurological immune-mediated disorders. Time point described: longitudinal time-point 3. TCRdb itself ran the 5' RACE reads through MiXCR, one entry per CDR3 protein. This sample has approximately 58,000 distinct CDR3 sequences; roughly 8.4% occur once, and the top ten carry 1.5% to 2%. The sample taken for sequencing was PBMCs. These receptors were collected from a woman aged 40 to 49 in good health.

The J gene is TRBJ2-7, the V gene TRBV29-1, with TRBD1 matching over 10 bases. The CDR3 has 14 residues. Germline V gene sequence: CDR1 SQVTM, CDR2 ANQGSEA. The V segment lost 6 bases and the J segment 13 bases; nucleotides outside the gene matches: 18. CDR3 DNA sequence: TGCAGCGTGCTAATGGGACAGGGGATCTACGACCAATACTTC. This translates into CSVLMGQGIYDQYF.

The chain recombines TRBV5-6 with TRBJ2-3; TRBD1 matches 8 bases. V trimming: 7 bases; J trimming: 2 bases; junction bases outside the gene matches: 9. CDR3 length: 15 residues. Germline V gene data show CDR1 as SGHDT and CDR2 as YYEEEE. The CDR3 nucleotides are TGTGCCAGCCAGGACAGGGTTATCTTCACAGATACGCAGTATTTT. It specifies CASQDRVIFTDTQYF.

This clonotype appeared many times. The rearrangement uses TRBV20-1 and TRBJ2-3; D is possibly TRBD1 or TRBD2 (5 bases each). Germline CDR1 and CDR2: DFQATT and SNEGSKA (reference sequence). The CDR3 is made up of 14 amino acids. The ends were cut back, 3 bases at V and 2 bases at J, with 12 bases in the middle. The CDR3 spells CSARGDRFTDTQYF. CDR3 nucleotide sequence: TGCAGTGCTAGGGGAGACAGATTCACAGATACGCAGTATTTT.

This clonotype was observed many times. The CDR3 region has the DNA TGCAGCGTCCGCAGGGAATACGAGCAGTACTTC. Amino acids: CSVRREYEQYF. The V call is TRBV29-1, the J call TRBJ2-7; D is possibly TRBD1 (5 bases). Trimming stripped 6 bases from V and 4 bases from J, with 10 bases between. CDR3 length: 11 residues. Germline V gives CDR1 SQVTM, CDR2 ANQGSEA.

This clonotype was counted ten times or more. The chain carries TRBV6-2 or TRBV6-3 and TRBJ1-2, with D unclear. Per the germline V gene, CDR1 is MNHEY and CDR2 is SVGEGT. This CDR3 has 13 residues. V dropped 0 bases and J dropped 8 bases, with 10 bases sitting between them. CDR3 amino acids: CASSYSGYGGYTF. The DNA of the CDR3 is TGTGCCAGCAGTTACTCAGGGTACGGAGGCTACACCTTC.

This clonotype was observed many times. The V gene is TRBV29-1, the J gene TRBJ1-4; TRBD1 agrees at 10 bases. V lost 7 bases and J lost 6; bases outside the gene matches: 2. The germline V gene encodes CDR1 SQVTM and CDR2 ANQGSEA. The CDR3 sequence is 12 residues long. The CDR3 reads CSAGQGYEKLFF. In nucleotides, the CDR3 is TGCAGCGCGGGACAGGGGTATGAAAAACTGTTTTTT.

This clonotype was picked up many times. This chain connects TRBV24-1 to TRBJ2-2; 7 bases fit TRBD1. The CDR3 extends over 14 amino acids. The V and J ends lost 9 bases and 5 bases, in that order; junction bases with no gene match: 8. Germline V gives CDR1 KGHDR, CDR2 SFDVKD. The CDR3 region has the DNA TGTGCCACCCGAGGTGGCAGGGGGACCGGGGAGCTGTTTTTT. Its protein product is CATRGGRGTGELFF.

Ten or more counts support this clonotype. The rearrangement links TRBV5-8 to TRBJ1-4; a weak D match, TRBD1 (5 bases). Germline loops: CDR1 SGHTS, CDR2 YDEGEE. Trimming removed 3 bases at V and 7 bases at J, with 16 bases between. The CDR3 runs to 15 residues. CDR3: CASSSSPRGGEKLFF. The CDR3 DNA follows: TGTGCCAGCAGCTCGTCCCCCCGGGGCGGTGAAAAACTGTTTTTT.

In this sample, this clonotype turned up many times. V is TRBV6-2 or TRBV6-3 and J is TRBJ1-1, with D uncertain. Trimming took off 2 bases at V and 4 bases at J, with 8 bases between the two ends. This CDR3 spans 13 amino acids. Germline assignment: CDR1 MNHEY and CDR2 SVGEGT. DNA of the CDR3: TGTGCCAGCAGTTACAGCCAAGTCACTGAAGCTTTCTTT. Encoded protein: CASSYSQVTEAFF.

This clonotype showed up many times. V is TRBV24-1 and J is TRBJ2-1, with a tentative D call TRBD2 (6 bases). V gave up 3 bases and J gave up 1 base, with 6 bases separating them. The CDR3 loop spans 14 amino acids. Germline values: CDR1 KGHDR, CDR2 SFDVKD. The CDR3 protein is CATSDSGSYNEQFF. For the CDR3, the DNA is TGTGCCACCAGTGATAGCGGGTCCTACAATGAGCAGTTCTTC.

This clonotype was counted ten times or more. The chain uses TRBV4-1 and TRBJ2-1, with a tentative D call TRBD2 (5 bases). The ends were cut back, 2 bases at V and 1 base at J, with 9 bases in the middle. The CDR3 loop spans 15 amino acids. Germline V gives CDR1 MGHRA, CDR2 YSYEKL. The CDR3 spells CASSQFSGSYNEQFF. The CDR3 region has the DNA TGCGCCAGCAGCCAATTCTCGGGATCCTACAATGAGCAGTTCTTC.

This clonotype has ten or more counts. J is TRBJ1-5 and V is TRBV6-1; D is undetermined. The CDR3 covers 16 residues. The germline V gene encodes CDR1 MNHNS and CDR2 SASEGT. The V end lost 1 base, the J end lost 6 bases, and 16 bases lay between the germline ends. The CDR3, as DNA: TGTGCCAGCAGTGAAGTGGTTTGGTGGTTGGGTCAGCCCCAGCATTTT. It is translated as CASSEVVWWLGQPQHF.

Turning to this clonotype: A much larger clone differs from this one at a single base, so this may be a read error. The chain uses TRBV6-5 and TRBJ1-2; tentatively, D is TRBD1 (6 bases). Germline CDR1 and CDR2: MNHEY and SVGAGI. The CDR3 loop spans 14 amino acids. The CDR3 loop reads CVSSLSPGDGGYTF. DNA of the CDR3: TGTGTCAGCAGTTTGTCGCCAGGGGATGGTGGCTACACCTTC.

This clonotype has a count of ten or more. The rearrangement links TRBV6-2 or TRBV6-3 to TRBJ2-2, with D possibly being TRBD1 (6 bases). The CDR3 has 13 residues. Germline V CDR1 and CDR2: MNHEY, SVGEGT. Trimming removed 6 bases at V and 6 bases at J, with 11 bases between. The CDR3 nucleotides are TGTGCCAGCAGGCCTACAGGGTCCGGGGAGCTGTTTTTT. Amino acid sequence: CASRPTGSGELFF.

This clonotype has at least ten counts. The chain carries TRBV9 and TRBJ2-1; TRBD2 aligns across 9 bases. Germline CDR1 reads SGDLS; CDR2 reads YYNGEE. J was trimmed by 4 bases and V by 1 base; bases with no gene match: 6. The CDR3 extends over 16 amino acids. DNA for the CDR3: TGTGCCAGCAGCGTAAAGAAGCTAGCGGGGTACAATGAGCAGTTCTTC. As protein: CASSVKKLAGYNEQFF.

The chain couples TRBV2 to TRBJ2-1; D might be TRBD1 or TRBD2, each matching 5 bases. Germline loops: CDR1 SNHLY, CDR2 FYNNEI. The CDR3 length is 15 residues. V was shortened by 1 base and J by 2 bases, with 9 bases between the two germline ends. The CDR3 here is CASSEGDGTYNEQFF. The CDR3 nucleotides read TGTGCCAGCAGTGAAGGGGACGGAACCTACAATGAGCAGTTCTTC.

At least ten counts were recorded for this clonotype. This rearrangement joins TRBV6-5 to TRBJ1-1, with TRBD1 matching over 7 bases. CDR1 is MNHEY and CDR2 is SVGAGI in the germline V gene. V lost 5 bases to trimming and J lost 7 bases; unmatched junction nucleotides: 19. This CDR3 spans 17 amino acids. The CDR3: CASSPRGGGRGGLEAFF. In nucleotides, the CDR3 is TGTGCCAGCAGTCCCCGAGGGGGCGGACGGGGGGGACTTGAAGCTTTCTTT.